Presented here are 6 T cell receptor beta chains from one specimen sequenced in a study of T cell responses to AZD1222 COVID-19 vaccine. The repertoire was sequenced with immunoSEQ multiplex PCR; TCRdb's copy has only in-frame clones and lacks some. The sample yields over 110,000 clones, roughly 90% seen once. The sample here was peripheral blood, taken 28 days after the second AZD1222 dose. The receptor set was obtained from an adult who received the AZD1222 COVID-19 vaccine.

This clone came up a few times. V and J are TRBV19 and TRBJ2-2, with D hard to call. V was pared by 6 bases and J by 4 bases, with 12 bases between. The CDR3 extends over 14 amino acids. CDR1 is LNHDA, CDR2 SQIVND, per germline (reference sequence). CDR3 region: CASSEQVSTGELFF. In DNA, the CDR3 is TGTGCCAGTAGCGAGCAGGTCAGCACCGGGGAGCTGTTTTTT.

The chain joins TRBV28 to TRBJ1-2; perhaps TRBD1 as D (6 bases). The CDR3 consists of 15 residues. CDR1 is MDHEN and CDR2 is SYDVKM in the germline V gene. The V end was cut by 7 bases, the J end by 8 bases, with 23 bases between. This CDR3 reads CASTGSGGLGFGYTF. CDR3 coding DNA: TGTGCCAGCACAGGCTCGGGGGGCCTGGGGTTCGGCTACACCTTC.

This chain links TRBV5-5 with TRBJ2-7, with 7 nucleotides matching TRBD1. With V trimmed by 3 bases and J by 4 bases, 13 bases remained unmatched. This CDR3 has 16 residues. Per germline, CDR1 SGHKS and CDR2 YYEKEE (reference sequence). The chain's CDR3 is CASSSGPGTVNYEQYV. DNA of the CDR3: TGTGCCAGCAGCTCCGGGCCCGGGACAGTAAATTACGAGCAGTACGTC.

The chain uses TRBV30 and TRBJ1-2; 7 bases fit TRBD1. Germline V gene lookup returns CDR1 GTSNPN and CDR2 SVGIG (reference sequence). Germline trimming cut 2 bases from V and 7 bases from J; bases unmatched to any gene: 7. The CDR3 sequence is 13 residues long. DNA for the CDR3: TGTGCCTGGAGTCTCAGGGGGGAGAGTGGCTACACCTTC. This sequence encodes CAWSLRGESGYTF.

The genes are TRBV6-6 and TRBJ1-2; D is perhaps TRBD1 (6 bases). V lost 6 bases, J lost 4 bases, and 15 bases lay in between. The CDR3 totals 14 residues. The germline V gene has CDR1 MNHNY and CDR2 SVGAGI (reference sequence). CDR3 in DNA: TGTGCCAGCAGCCACGGGGGCTCGCTCTATGGCTACACCTTC. Translation: CASSHGGSLYGYTF.

The V gene is TRBV28, the J gene TRBJ1-2, with 8 bases matching TRBD1. Germline lookup yields CDR1 MDHEN and CDR2 SYDVKM. V lost 1 base to trimming and J lost 7 bases; unmatched junction nucleotides: 8. This CDR3 has 15 amino acids. CDR3 coding DNA: TGTGCCAGCAGTTTATACCACAGGGGGTCTGTTGGCTACACCTTC. Residues: CASSLYHRGSVGYTF.